This T cell receptor beta chain was recorded in a study of blood T cell repertoires in COVID-19. Only in-frame clones appear in the TCRdb table, and some are missing; sequencing was by immunoSEQ multiplex PCR. The sample lists around 26,000 clones, approximately 88% occurring once. The CDR3 contains 16 residues. Per germline, CDR1 SGHTA and CDR2 FQGTGA. V was trimmed by 6 bases and J by 0 bases, leaving 18 bases between them. V and J are TRBV7-3 and TRBJ2-7, with D possibly TRBD2 on 6 matching bases. Sequencing was carried out using peripheral blood. The TCR comes from a human donor in a cohort sampled during active COVID-19. The CDR3 reads CASSPFSGPSSYEQYF. For the CDR3, the DNA is TGTGCCAGCAGTCCCTTTAGCGGACCCAGCTCCTACGAGCAGTACTTC.